Given below is one T cell receptor (beta chain) in context. Its antigen is not identified. This sample's treatment: approximately 11-day PBMC culture with coronavirus spike peptide pools or control peptides (ViraFEST assay). Wells contained some 1.9 million PBMCs each, and these were cultured with roughly 9.9 IU/ml IL-2 and around 10 ug/ml peptide pools. Between the trimmed V and J ends, which lost 0 bases and 4 bases, there was a span of 9 bases. CDR3 length: 14 residues. Per germline, CDR1 DFQATT and CDR2 SNEGSKA (reference sequence). The data are from a study of vaccination and CD4 T cells after COVID-19. Study in general: Sampling after COVID took place at a median of 101 days (range 35 to 161) following diagnosis. Post-vaccination samples were procured at a median of 72 days following dose two (range 14 to 241). Cells received overlapping spike peptides from SARS-CoV-2, HCoV-NL63, HCoV-OC43 and HCoV-229E as stimulation.

Cultured CD4+ T-cell DNA underwent Oncomine TCR Beta short-read sequencing. A single record per CDR3 protein comes from TCRdb applying MiXCR to the PCR reads. The table includes roughly 12,000 distinct CDR3 sequences, approximately 60% detected once. The sample was CD4+ T cells from blood, cultured in vitro, taken before SARS-CoV-2 vaccination. The genes are TRBV20-1 and TRBJ2-2; TRBD2 might be the D (6 bases). This TCR was sampled from a human donor who had recovered from COVID-19. CDR3 protein: CSARDPGVTGELFF. DNA of the CDR3: TGCAGTGCTAGAGATCCGGGAGTCACCGGGGAGCTGTTTTTT.